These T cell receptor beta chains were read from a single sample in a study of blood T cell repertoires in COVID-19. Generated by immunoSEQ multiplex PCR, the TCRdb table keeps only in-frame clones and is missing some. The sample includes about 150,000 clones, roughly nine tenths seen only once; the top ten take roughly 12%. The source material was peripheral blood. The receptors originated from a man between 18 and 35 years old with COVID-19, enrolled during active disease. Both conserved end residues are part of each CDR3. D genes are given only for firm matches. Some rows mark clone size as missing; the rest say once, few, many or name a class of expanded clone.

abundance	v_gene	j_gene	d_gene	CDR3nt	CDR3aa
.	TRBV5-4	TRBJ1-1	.	TGTGCCAGCAGAGACACCCAGGGTTACACTGAAGCTTTCTTT	CASRDTQGYTEAFF
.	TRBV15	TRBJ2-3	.	TGTGCCACCAGCACTAATTTGGGGCAGGTGTCCACAGATACGCAGTATTTT	CATSTNLGQVSTDTQYF
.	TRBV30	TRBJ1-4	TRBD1	TGTGCCTGGCGCCGGGACAGTGAAAAACTGCTTTTT	CAWRRDSEKLLF
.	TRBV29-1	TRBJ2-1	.	TGCAGCGTTGACCGGGATCCAGAGACCGCTATTTACAATGAGCAGTTCTTC	CSVDRDPETAIYNEQFF
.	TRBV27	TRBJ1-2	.	TGTGCCAGCAGTTTCGGGGGTAACTATGGCTACACCTTC	CASSFGGNYGYTF
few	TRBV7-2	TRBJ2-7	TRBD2	TGTGCCAGCAGCCCTCTAGCGGGAGGGACCTACGAGCAGTACTTC	CASSPLAGGTYEQYF
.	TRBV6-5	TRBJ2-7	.	TGTGCCAGCAGTTTCCCCGGGACACGCGAGCAGTACTTC	CASSFPGTREQYF
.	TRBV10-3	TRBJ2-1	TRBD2	TGTGCCATCAGTGAGTCGACGACCGGGAGGACCGATGAGCAGTTCTTC	CAISESTTGRTDEQFF
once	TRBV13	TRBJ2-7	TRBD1	TGTGCCAGCAGCCTAAGACAGGGCGATGAGCAGTACTTC	CASSLRQGDEQYF
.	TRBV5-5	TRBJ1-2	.	TGTGCCAGCAGCTCCGATCGAGGTGGCTACACCTTC	CASSSDRGGYTF
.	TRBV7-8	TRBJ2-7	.	TGTGCCAGCAGCCAACAGGGAACCTACGAGCAGTACTTC	CASSQQGTYEQYF
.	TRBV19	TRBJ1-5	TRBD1	TGTGCCAGTAGTATTTTCGACAGGGGGCGTAGCAATCAGCCCCAGCATTTT	CASSIFDRGRSNQPQHF
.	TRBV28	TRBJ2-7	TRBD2	TGTGCCAGCACCCGGGGGCTAGCGGGATCCTACGAGCAGTACTTC	CASTRGLAGSYEQYF
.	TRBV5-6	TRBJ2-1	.	TGTGCCAGCAGTTTCGGGACAACTTACTGGGAGCAGTTCTTC	CASSFGTTYWEQFF
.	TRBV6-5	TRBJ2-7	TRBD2	TGTGCCAGCAGCCGAGTAGCGGGAGCTAGGTACGAGCAGTACTTC	CASSRVAGARYEQYF
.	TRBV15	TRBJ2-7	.	TGTGCCACCAGCAGAGAACCCCCGGCGTGGAGTGGCGAGCAGTACTTC	CATSREPPAWSGEQYF
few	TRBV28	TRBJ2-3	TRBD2	TGTGCCAGCAGTTTATGGACTAGCGGGGCGAGCACAGATACGCAGTATTTT	CASSLWTSGASTDTQYF
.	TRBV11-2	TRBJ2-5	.	TGTGCCAGCAGCCCGACCCGGGGTGTTCAAGAGACCCAGTACTTC	CASSPTRGVQETQYF
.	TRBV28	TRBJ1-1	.	TGTGCCAGCAGTCCCTACAGTAGCGTGAACACTGAAGCTTTCTTT	CASSPYSSVNTEAFF
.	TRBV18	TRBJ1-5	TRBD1	TGTGCCAGCTCACCACAGGGGGCGAGGGATCAGCCCCAGCATTTT	CASSPQGARDQPQHF
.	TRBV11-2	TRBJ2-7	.	TGTGCCAGCAGCGTCGACAGCGTACCATGGGACGAGCAGTACTTC	CASSVDSVPWDEQYF
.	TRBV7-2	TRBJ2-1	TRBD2	TGTGCCAGCAGCCCAGGACTAGCTACTAATGAGCAGTTCTTC	CASSPGLATNEQFF
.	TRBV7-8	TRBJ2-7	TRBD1	TGTGCCAGCAGACCATATGACAGGGGGCTCTACGAGCAGTACTTC	CASRPYDRGLYEQYF
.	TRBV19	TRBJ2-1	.	TGTGCCAGCTATCCCAGGTTTGGGGGGGCTATTTCCTACAATGAGCAGTTCTTC	CASYPRFGGAISYNEQFF
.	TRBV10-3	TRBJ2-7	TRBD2	TGTGCCATCAGTTACACTGCGGGACTAGCCGTGTACGAGCAGTACTTC	CAISYTAGLAVYEQYF
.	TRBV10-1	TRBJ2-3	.	TGCGCCAGCAGTGAGTCACGACAGGCTTCTAGCACAGATACGCAGTATTTT	CASSESRQASSTDTQYF
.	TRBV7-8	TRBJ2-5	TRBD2	TGTGCCAGCAGCCATGGACTAGCGGTCCAAGAGACCCAGTACTTC	CASSHGLAVQETQYF
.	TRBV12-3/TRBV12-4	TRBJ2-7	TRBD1	TGTGCCAGCACCTTGACAGGGTACGAGCAGTACTTC	CASTLTGYEQYF
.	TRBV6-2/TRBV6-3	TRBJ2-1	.	TGTGCCAGCAGTGCCCGTCCAGGTGGCTACAATGAGCAGTTCTTC	CASSARPGGYNEQFF
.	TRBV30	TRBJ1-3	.	TGTGCCTGGACAAAAGGAAACACCATATATTTT	CAWTKGNTIYF
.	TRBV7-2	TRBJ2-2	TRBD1	TGTGCCAGCAGCTTGGGACAGGGGGTAACCGGGGAGCTGTTTTTT	CASSLGQGVTGELFF
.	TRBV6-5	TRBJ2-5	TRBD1	TGTGCCAGCAGTTTACGTCCCCCCGACAGGGTTGAGACCCAGTACTTC	CASSLRPPDRVETQYF
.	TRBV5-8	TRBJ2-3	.	TGTGCCAGCAGCTCCGAGGGCCGTGGTGTGGATACGCAGTATTTT	CASSSEGRGVDTQYF
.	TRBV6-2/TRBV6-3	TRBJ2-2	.	TGTGCCAGCAGTTTGTGGGGACTCGTCACCGGGGAGCTGTTTTTT	CASSLWGLVTGELFF
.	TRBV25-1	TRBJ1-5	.	TGTGCCAGCAGTGAACTCGACGGGTTAAATCAGCCCCAGCATTTT	CASSELDGLNQPQHF
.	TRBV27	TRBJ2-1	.	TGTGCCAGCAGTCCCCAGCACGTTAGCGGAAATGAGCAGTTCTTC	CASSPQHVSGNEQFF
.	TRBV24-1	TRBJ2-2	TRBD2	TGTGCCACCAGTGAGCTCGGCGGGAGGACCGGGGAGCTGTTTTTT	CATSELGGRTGELFF
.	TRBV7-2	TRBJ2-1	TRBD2	TGTGCCAGCAGCTCCCTAGCGGGAGGGGGGCAGGAGCAGTTCTTC	CASSSLAGGGQEQFF
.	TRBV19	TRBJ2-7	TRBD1	TGTGCCAGTAGTGGGACAGGGATTTCCTACGAGCAGTACTTC	CASSGTGISYEQYF
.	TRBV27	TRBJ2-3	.	TGTGCCAGCAGTCTCCCGTCTATCACAGATACGCAGTATTTT	CASSLPSITDTQYF
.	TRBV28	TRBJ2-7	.	TGTGCCAGCAGTTTCCGACAGTCGGACGAGCAGTACTTC	CASSFRQSDEQYF
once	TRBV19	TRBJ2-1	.	TGTGCCAGTAGTATAAAACTAAGCACTGAGCAGTTCTTC	CASSIKLSTEQFF